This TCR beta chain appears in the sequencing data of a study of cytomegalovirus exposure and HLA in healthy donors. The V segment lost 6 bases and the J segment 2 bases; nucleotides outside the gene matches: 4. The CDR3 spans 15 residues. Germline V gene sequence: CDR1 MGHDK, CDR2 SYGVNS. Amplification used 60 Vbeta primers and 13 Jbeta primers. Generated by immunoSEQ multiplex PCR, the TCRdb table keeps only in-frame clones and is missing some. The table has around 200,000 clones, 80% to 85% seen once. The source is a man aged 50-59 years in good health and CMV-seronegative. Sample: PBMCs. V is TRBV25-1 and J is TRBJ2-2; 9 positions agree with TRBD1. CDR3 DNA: TGTGCCAGCAGGGGGACAGGGCGCAACACCGGGGAGCTGTTTTTT. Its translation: CASRGTGRNTGELFF.